The 2 T cell receptor beta chains given below trace back to one sample, sequenced in a study of T cells in Graves' hyperthyroidism and ophthalmopathy. It was RNA transcripts that yielded the amplified TCR beta CDR3 regions. A first-round RT-PCR of the TCR CDR3 used the HTBI primer set. TCRdb itself ran the multiplex PCR reads through MiXCR, one entry per CDR3 protein. Altogether some 720,000 distinct CDR3 sequences are present, approximately 16% being singletons, with the ten largest covering over 7.5%. Sample: blood. All receptors come from a young man with Graves' hyperthyroidism.

This clonotype has more than one count but fewer than ten. This chain's CDR3 is CASSPQSIETYNEQFF. DNA of the CDR3: TGTGCCAGCAGCCCCCAATCAATAGAGACCTACAATGAGCAGTTCTTC. The rearrangement links TRBV5-6 to TRBJ2-1; D not certain. The length of the CDR3 is 16 residues. V lost 4 bases and J 2 bases, leaving 16 bases between the germline ends. Germline CDR1 is SGHDT and CDR2 is YYEEEE.

Only a few counts were recorded for this clonotype. One base away lies a much larger clone, so this may be a sequencing read error. The chain combines TRBV11-2 with TRBJ2-7; the match to TRBD1 covers 8 bases. Germline assignment: CDR1 SGHAT and CDR2 FQNNGV. The CDR3 has 14 amino acids. Here the CDR3 DNA reads TGTGCCTGCAGCTTGGGGACAGGAGACTACGAGCAGTACTTC. Its translation: CACSLGTGDYEQYF.